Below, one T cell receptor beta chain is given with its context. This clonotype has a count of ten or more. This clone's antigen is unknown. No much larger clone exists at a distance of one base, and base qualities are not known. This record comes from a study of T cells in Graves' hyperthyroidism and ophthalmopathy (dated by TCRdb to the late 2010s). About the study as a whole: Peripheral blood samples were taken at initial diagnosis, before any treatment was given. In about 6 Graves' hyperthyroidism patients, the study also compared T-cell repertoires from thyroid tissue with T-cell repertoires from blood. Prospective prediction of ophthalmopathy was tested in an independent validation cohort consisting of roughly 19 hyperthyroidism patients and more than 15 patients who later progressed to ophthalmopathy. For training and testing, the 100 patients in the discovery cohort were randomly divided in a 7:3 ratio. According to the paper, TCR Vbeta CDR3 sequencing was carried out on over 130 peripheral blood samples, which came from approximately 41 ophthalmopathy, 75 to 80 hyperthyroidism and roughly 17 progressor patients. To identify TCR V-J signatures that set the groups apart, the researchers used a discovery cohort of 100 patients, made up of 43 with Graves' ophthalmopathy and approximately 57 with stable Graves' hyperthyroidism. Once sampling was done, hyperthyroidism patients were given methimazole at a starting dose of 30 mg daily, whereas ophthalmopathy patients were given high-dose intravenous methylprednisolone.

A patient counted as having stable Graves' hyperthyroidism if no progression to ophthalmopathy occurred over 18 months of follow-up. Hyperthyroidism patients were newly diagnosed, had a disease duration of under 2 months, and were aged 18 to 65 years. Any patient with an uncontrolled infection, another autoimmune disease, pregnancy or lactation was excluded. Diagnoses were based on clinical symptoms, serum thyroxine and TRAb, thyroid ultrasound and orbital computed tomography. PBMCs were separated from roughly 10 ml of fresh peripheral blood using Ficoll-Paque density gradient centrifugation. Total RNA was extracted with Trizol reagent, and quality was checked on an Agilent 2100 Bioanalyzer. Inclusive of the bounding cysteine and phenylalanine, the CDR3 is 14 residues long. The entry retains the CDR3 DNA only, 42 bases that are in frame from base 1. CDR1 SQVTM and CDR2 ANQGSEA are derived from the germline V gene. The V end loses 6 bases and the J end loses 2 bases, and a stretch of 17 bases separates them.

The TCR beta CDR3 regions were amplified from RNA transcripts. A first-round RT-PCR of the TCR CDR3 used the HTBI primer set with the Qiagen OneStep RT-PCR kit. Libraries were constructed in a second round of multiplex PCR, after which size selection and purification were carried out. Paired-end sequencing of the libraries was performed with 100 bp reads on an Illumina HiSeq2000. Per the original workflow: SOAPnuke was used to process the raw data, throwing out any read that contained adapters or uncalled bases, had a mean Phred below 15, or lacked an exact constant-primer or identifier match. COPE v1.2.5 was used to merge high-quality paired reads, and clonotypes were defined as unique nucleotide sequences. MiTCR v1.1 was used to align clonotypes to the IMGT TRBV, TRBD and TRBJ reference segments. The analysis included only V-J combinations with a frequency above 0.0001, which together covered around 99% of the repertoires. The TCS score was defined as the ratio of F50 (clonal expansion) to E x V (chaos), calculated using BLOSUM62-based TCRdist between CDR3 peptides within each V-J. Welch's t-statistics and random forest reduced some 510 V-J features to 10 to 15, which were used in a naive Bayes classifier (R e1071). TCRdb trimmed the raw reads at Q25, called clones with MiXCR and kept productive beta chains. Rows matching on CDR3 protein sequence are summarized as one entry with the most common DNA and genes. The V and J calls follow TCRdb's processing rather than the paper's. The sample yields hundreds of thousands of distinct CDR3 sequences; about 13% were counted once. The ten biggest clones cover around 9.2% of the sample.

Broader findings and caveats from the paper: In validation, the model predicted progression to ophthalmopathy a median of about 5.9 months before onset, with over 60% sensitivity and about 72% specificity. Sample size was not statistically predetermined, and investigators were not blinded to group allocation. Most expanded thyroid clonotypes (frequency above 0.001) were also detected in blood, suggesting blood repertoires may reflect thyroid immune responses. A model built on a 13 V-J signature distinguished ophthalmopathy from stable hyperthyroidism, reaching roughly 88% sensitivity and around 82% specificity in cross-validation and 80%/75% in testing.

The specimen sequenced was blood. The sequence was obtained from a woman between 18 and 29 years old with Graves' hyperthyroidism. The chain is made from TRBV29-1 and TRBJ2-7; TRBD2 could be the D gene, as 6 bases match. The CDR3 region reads CSVIETRGTYEQYF. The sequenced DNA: TGCAGCGTGATCGAGACACGCGGGACCTACGAGCAGTACTTC.